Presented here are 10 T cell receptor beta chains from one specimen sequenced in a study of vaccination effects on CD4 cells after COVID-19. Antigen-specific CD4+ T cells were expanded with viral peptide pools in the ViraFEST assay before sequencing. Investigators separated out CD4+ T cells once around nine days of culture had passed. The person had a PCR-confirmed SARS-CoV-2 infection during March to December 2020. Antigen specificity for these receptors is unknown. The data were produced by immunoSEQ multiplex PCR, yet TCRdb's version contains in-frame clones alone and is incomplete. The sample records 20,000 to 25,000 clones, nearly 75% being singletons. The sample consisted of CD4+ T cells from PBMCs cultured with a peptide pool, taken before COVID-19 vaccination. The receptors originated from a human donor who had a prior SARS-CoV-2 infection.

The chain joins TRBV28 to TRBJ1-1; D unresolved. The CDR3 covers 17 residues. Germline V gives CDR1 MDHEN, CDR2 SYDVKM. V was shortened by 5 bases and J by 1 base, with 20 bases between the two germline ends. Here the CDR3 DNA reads TGTGCCAGCAGTCCCCTAGAATCCTGGCCCGGGAACACTGAAGCTTTCTTT. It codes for CASSPLESWPGNTEAFF. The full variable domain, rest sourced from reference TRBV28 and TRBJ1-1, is DVKVTQSSRYLVKRTGEKVFLECVQDMDHENMFWYRQDPGLGLRLIYFSYDVKMKEKGDIPEGYSVSREKKERFSLILESASTNQTSMYLCASSPLESWPGNTEAFFGQGTRLTVV.

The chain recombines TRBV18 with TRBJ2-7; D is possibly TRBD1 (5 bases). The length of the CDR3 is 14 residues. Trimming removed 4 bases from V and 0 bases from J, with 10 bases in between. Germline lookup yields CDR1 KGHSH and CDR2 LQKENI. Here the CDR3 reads CASSRQPSSYEQYF. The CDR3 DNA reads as TGTGCCAGCTCACGACAGCCGAGCTCCTACGAGCAGTACTTC.

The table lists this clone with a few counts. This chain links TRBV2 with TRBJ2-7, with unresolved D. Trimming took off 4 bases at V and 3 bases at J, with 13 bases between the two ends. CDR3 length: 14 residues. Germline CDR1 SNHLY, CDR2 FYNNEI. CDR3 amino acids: CASSVSQINYEQYF. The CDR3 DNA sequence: TGTGCCAGCAGTGTGTCTCAGATTAACTACGAGCAGTACTTC.

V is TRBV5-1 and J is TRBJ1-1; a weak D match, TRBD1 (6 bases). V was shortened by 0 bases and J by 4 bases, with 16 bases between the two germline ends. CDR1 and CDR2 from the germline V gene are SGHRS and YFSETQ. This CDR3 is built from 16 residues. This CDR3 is CASSLGVTQGGTEAFF. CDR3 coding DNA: TGCGCCAGCAGCTTGGGGGTAACACAGGGTGGCACTGAAGCTTTCTTT. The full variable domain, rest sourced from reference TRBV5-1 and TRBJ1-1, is KAGVTQTPRYLIKTRGQQVTLSCSPISGHRSVSWYQQTPGQGLQFLFEYFSETQRNKGNFPGRFSGRQFSNSRSEMNVSTLELGDSALYLCASSLGVTQGGTEAFFGQGTRLTVV.

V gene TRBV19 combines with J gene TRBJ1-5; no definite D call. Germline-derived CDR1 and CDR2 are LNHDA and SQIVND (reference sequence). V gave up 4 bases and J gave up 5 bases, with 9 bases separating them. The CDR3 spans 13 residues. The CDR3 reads CASSKGRDQPQHF. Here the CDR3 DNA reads TGTGCCAGTAGTAAAGGGCGAGATCAGCCCCAGCATTTT.

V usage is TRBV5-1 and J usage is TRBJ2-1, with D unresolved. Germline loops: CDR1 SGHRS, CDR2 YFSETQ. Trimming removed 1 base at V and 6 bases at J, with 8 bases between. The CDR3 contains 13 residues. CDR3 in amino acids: CASSLIPTNEQFF. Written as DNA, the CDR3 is TGCGCCAGCAGCTTGATCCCCACCAATGAGCAGTTCTTC.

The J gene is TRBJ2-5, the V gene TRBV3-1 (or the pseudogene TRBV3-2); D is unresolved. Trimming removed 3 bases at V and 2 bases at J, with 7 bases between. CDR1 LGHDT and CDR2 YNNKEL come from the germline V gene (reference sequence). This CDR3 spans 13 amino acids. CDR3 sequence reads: CASSHSWQETQYF. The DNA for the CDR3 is TGTGCCAGCAGCCATAGCTGGCAAGAGACCCAGTACTTC.

CDR3 region: CASSIFIGVGLGDTEAFF. DNA of the CDR3: TGTGCCAGTAGTATTTTTATCGGGGTTGGTTTGGGGGACACTGAAGCTTTCTTT. The chain recombines TRBV19 with TRBJ1-1; D is possibly TRBD1 (5 bases). Germline CDR1 and CDR2: LNHDA and SQIVND (reference sequence). The CDR3 consists of 18 residues. V was cut by 3 bases and J by 3 bases, with 23 bases left in between.

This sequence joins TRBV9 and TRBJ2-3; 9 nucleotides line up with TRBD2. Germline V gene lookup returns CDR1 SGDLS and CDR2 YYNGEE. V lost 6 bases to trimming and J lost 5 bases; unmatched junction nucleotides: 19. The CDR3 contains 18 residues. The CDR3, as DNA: TGTGCCAGCATCAGAATTACAGGGCGGGAGGGCCGTGTAGATACGCAGTATTTT. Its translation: CASIRITGREGRVDTQYF.

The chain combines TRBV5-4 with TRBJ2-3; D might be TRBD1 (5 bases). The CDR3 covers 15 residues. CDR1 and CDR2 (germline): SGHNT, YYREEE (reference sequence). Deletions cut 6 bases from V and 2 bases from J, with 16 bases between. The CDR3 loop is CASTPGYRNTDTQYF. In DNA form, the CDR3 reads TGTGCCAGCACCCCCGGGTACAGGAACACAGATACGCAGTATTTT.